This TCR beta chain was profiled in a study of blood T cell repertoires in COVID-19 (TCRdb year 2020). Regarding the research as a whole: Samples covering the acute and convalescent phases of COVID-19 were provided by collaborators in the United States, Italy and Spain. Sample metadata almost always included a de-identified subject ID, COVID-19 status, age in years and sex. Samples came from the ongoing ImmuneRACE study (first 160 participants) plus 1,254 subjects from 6 global collaborators. Where HLA class I and class II types were available, the types were taken from metadata supplied by the sample provider, not from assay-based typing. Subjects who had been exposed to COVID-19, were actively infected with it, or had recovered from it provided the deeply sampled blood TCRbeta repertoires that made up the dataset. The material from the prospective study consisted of cDNA or gDNA derived from T cells, B-cell-depleted T cells, or PBMCs. A freely available public database, intended as a resource for researchers studying the immune response to SARS-CoV-2, is where the repertoires were released.

This clone was recorded only once. Which antigen it targets is not known. Base quality data are lacking; no much larger clone is found one base away. Relative to germline, V is missing 4 bases and J is missing 4 bases, with 4 bases of the junction outside any gene match. The germline V gene specifies KGHDR as CDR1 and SFDVKD as CDR2. Spanning cysteine to phenylalanine, the CDR3 consists of 14 amino acids. Left in the record is the CDR3 DNA by itself, 42 bases read in frame from the first base. Study-wide findings and limitations: The amount of clinical and demographic metadata varied by source and participant and was provided uncurated.

One collaborating source in Seattle enrolled patients while the patients were actively infected and followed the patients over time throughout the course of disease. The collaborating institutions used their own protocols to collect whole blood in K2EDTA tubes. For TCRbeta analysis, collaborators shipped samples in one of three forms: frozen whole blood, isolated PBMCs, or DNA extracted from either of those sample types. TCRbeta CDR3 regions were amplified from genomic DNA by means of the immunoSEQ Assay, a bias-controlled multiplex PCR. On the study's bioinformatics: The number of nucleated cells in each sample was estimated from the amplification of reference gene primers within the assay. To quantify the absolute abundance of each unique TCRbeta CDR3 rearrangement, sequence reads were collapsed and filtered. Productive Simpson clonality was computed per sample as the square root of Simpson's diversity index over productive rearrangements. This is the immuneACCESS table as TCRdb keeps it, with only in-frame sequences that have V and J called. A part of the clones is gone; compared with another copy, unresolved V genes explain less than half, and the rest is unexplained. Clone size and the V and J calls come from that table; the DNA yielded D and trimming. This sample lists 190,000 or so clones; about 81% were detected once. Together, the top ten hold about 10% of the sample.

This TCR was recovered from a woman at least 80 years old with COVID-19, enrolled during active disease. Here the chain combines TRBV24-1 and TRBJ1-2, and 8 bases in between align with TRBD1. Sequencing was done on a sample of peripheral blood. Here is the DNA: TGTGCCACCAGTGACCAGGGGGCCGGCTATGGCTACACCTTC. It codes for CATSDQGAGYGYTF.